A selection of T cell receptor beta chains follows, all from one sample in a study of blood T cell repertoires in COVID-19. Sequenced by immunoSEQ multiplex PCR; TCRdb stores in-frame clones only, minus some. The data contain roughly 120,000 clones, roughly 82% of them singletons. Sequenced sample: peripheral blood. The receptors were sampled from a human donor in a cohort sampled during active COVID-19. CDR3s include the opening cysteine and the closing phenylalanine or tryptophan. The order of the fields is CDR3 DNA, CDR3 protein, clone size, J gene, V gene, D gene. The D gene is left open where the match is weak. Size tells how often a clone was seen (once, few, many) or the class of an expanded clone, and some rows leave it out.

CDR3nt: TGTGCCAGCAGGGACTCCGGAGTGCTCTACAATGAGCAGTTCTTC; CDR3aa: CASRDSGVLYNEQFF; abundance: .; j_gene: TRBJ2-1; v_gene: TRBV6-6; d_gene: .
CDR3nt: TGTGCCAGCAGTGAGGGGGAGGTAGCGGGAGAGAATGAGCAGTTCTTC; CDR3aa: CASSEGEVAGENEQFF; abundance: few; j_gene: TRBJ2-1; v_gene: TRBV2; d_gene: TRBD2
CDR3nt: TGTGCCAGCAGTTTAAGGGGACAGGGCTATGGCTACACCTTC; CDR3aa: CASSLRGQGYGYTF; abundance: .; j_gene: TRBJ1-2; v_gene: TRBV27; d_gene: TRBD1
CDR3nt: TGCGCCAGCAGCTCAACGGCAGGGTTGAACACTGAAGCTTTCTTT; CDR3aa: CASSSTAGLNTEAFF; abundance: once; j_gene: TRBJ1-1; v_gene: TRBV5-1; d_gene: .
CDR3nt: TGCAGCGTTGCTGAACTTGGAAACACCATATATTTT; CDR3aa: CSVAELGNTIYF; abundance: .; j_gene: TRBJ1-3; v_gene: TRBV29-1; d_gene: .
CDR3nt: TGTGCCAGCAGCGTAATCACCGGGGAGCTGTTTTTT; CDR3aa: CASSVITGELFF; abundance: .; j_gene: TRBJ2-2; v_gene: TRBV5-4; d_gene: .
CDR3nt: TGTGCCAGCAGCTTGGTCGGGAGTTACAATGAGCAGTTCTTC; CDR3aa: CASSLVGSYNEQFF; abundance: .; j_gene: TRBJ2-1; v_gene: TRBV5-6; d_gene: .
CDR3nt: TGTGCCAGTAGTTGGACAGTACCCCCGGATACGCAGTATTTT; CDR3aa: CASSWTVPPDTQYF; abundance: .; j_gene: TRBJ2-3; v_gene: TRBV19; d_gene: .
CDR3nt: TGCGCCAGCAGTTATAAAAAAATCGCGGGAGGCCAAGAGACCCAGTACTTC; CDR3aa: CASSYKKIAGGQETQYF; abundance: .; j_gene: TRBJ2-5; v_gene: TRBV5-1; d_gene: TRBD2
CDR3nt: TGTGCCACCAGTGATGCCGGGACAGGGGTGAATGAGCAGTTCTTC; CDR3aa: CATSDAGTGVNEQFF; abundance: .; j_gene: TRBJ2-1; v_gene: TRBV24-1; d_gene: TRBD1
CDR3nt: TGTGCCAGCAGCGCTAGCGGGTGGAGCTCCTACAATGAGCAGTTCTTC; CDR3aa: CASSASGWSSYNEQFF; abundance: .; j_gene: TRBJ2-1; v_gene: TRBV6-2/TRBV6-3; d_gene: TRBD2
CDR3nt: TGTGCCAGCAGCAAAAATGAACAGGGTGGAGAGACCCAGTACTTC; CDR3aa: CASSKNEQGGETQYF; abundance: .; j_gene: TRBJ2-5; v_gene: TRBV21-1; d_gene: .
CDR3nt: TGTGCCAGCAGCCTACTAAATGAGCAGTTCTTC; CDR3aa: CASSLLNEQFF; abundance: .; j_gene: TRBJ2-1; v_gene: TRBV7-9; d_gene: .
CDR3nt: TGTGCCTGGGCGGGGAGACAGACGAACACCGGGGAGCTGTTTTTT; CDR3aa: CAWAGRQTNTGELFF; abundance: .; j_gene: TRBJ2-2; v_gene: TRBV30; d_gene: .
CDR3nt: TGTGCCAGCAGGCGGACAGAAGGCAATCAGCCCCAGCATTTT; CDR3aa: CASRRTEGNQPQHF; abundance: few; j_gene: TRBJ1-5; v_gene: TRBV2; d_gene: .
CDR3nt: TGTGCCAGTAGGACCAGGGGGCGCGAAACTGAAGCTTTCTTT; CDR3aa: CASRTRGRETEAFF; abundance: .; j_gene: TRBJ1-1; v_gene: TRBV19; d_gene: TRBD1
CDR3nt: TGTGCCAGCAGCTTACCGGGTGGGTACGAGCAGTACTTC; CDR3aa: CASSLPGGYEQYF; abundance: few; j_gene: TRBJ2-7; v_gene: TRBV7-9; d_gene: .
CDR3nt: TGTGCCAGCAGTTCACATGTCCGGACAGGGAACAATGAGCAGTTCTTC; CDR3aa: CASSSHVRTGNNEQFF; abundance: .; j_gene: TRBJ2-1; v_gene: TRBV27; d_gene: TRBD1
CDR3nt: TGTGCCAGCAGGGGGACAGGGTGGTCCGGGGAGCTGTTTTTT; CDR3aa: CASRGTGWSGELFF; abundance: .; j_gene: TRBJ2-2; v_gene: TRBV9; d_gene: TRBD1
CDR3nt: TGTGCCAGCAGCGAACACGGGACAGGGGATGGGAATGAGCAGTTCTTC; CDR3aa: CASSEHGTGDGNEQFF; abundance: .; j_gene: TRBJ2-1; v_gene: TRBV3-1/TRBV3-2; d_gene: TRBD1
CDR3nt: TGCGCCAGCAGCTTCGGGGCAGCGGGAGGGAAAGAGCAGTTCTTC; CDR3aa: CASSFGAAGGKEQFF; abundance: .; j_gene: TRBJ2-1; v_gene: TRBV5-1; d_gene: TRBD2
CDR3nt: TGCGCCAGCAGCTTGGGACAGACTAATGAAAAACTGTTTTTT; CDR3aa: CASSLGQTNEKLFF; abundance: .; j_gene: TRBJ1-4; v_gene: TRBV5-1; d_gene: .
CDR3nt: TGTGCCAGCTCGCGGCAGGGTGGAAACACCATATATTTT; CDR3aa: CASSRQGGNTIYF; abundance: few; j_gene: TRBJ1-3; v_gene: TRBV2; d_gene: .